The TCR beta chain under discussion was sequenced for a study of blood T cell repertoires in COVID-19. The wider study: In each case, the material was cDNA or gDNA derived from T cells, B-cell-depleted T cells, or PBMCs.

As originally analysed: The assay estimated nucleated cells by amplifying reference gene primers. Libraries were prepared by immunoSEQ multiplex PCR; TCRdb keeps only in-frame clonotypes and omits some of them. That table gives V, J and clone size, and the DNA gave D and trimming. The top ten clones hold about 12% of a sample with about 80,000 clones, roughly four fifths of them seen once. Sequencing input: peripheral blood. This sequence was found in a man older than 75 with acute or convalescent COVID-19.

The CDR3 region is CASSQQALARNNEQFF. DNA of the CDR3: TGTGCCAGCAGCCAGCAGGCGCTAGCGAGGAACAATGAGCAGTTCTTC. The rearrangement uses TRBV14 and TRBJ2-1; D is perhaps TRBD2 (6 bases). Per germline, CDR1 SGHDN and CDR2 FVKESK. Trimming removed 3 bases at V and 5 bases at J, with 17 bases between. The CDR3 covers 16 residues.